This T cell receptor (beta chain) emerged from a study of CD8 T cells in Susac syndrome. It was with random hexamers that roughly 0.5 to 1 ug RNA was reverse transcribed. Multiplex immunoSEQ PCR targeted 54 Vbeta and 13 Jbeta TCR beta segments. One entry per CDR3 protein, called by TCRdb with MiXCR from the immunoSEQ multiplex PCR reads. The sample includes more than 150,000 distinct CDR3 sequences, nearly 97% of them seen just once. The multiple sclerosis control group was made up of treatment-naive patients with stable or active relapsing-remitting disease. Through negative isolation, CD4+ and CD8+ T cells were obtained, while TEMRA cells were enriched using FACS. Whole-study results and caveats: The study conceded that relatively few individuals underwent its TCR sequencing and HLA analysis.

Per the germline V gene, CDR1 is GTSNPN and CDR2 is SVGIG (reference sequence). V was clipped by 1 base and J by 5 bases; unmatched bases: 6. The CDR3 totals 14 residues. This clonotype was counted only a few times. The antigen is not known. The receptor was derived from a human donor with multiple sclerosis. V gene TRBV30 combines with J gene TRBJ2-7, with 9 positions matching TRBD1. Source material: CD8+ T cells from PBMCs. CDR3 in DNA: TGTGCCTGGAGTGAAGGACAGGGGTTCGACGAGCAGTACGTC. It translates to CAWSEGQGFDEQYV.